This is a list of T cell receptor beta chains from one sample in a study of shared clonotypes between healthy human individuals. Here immunoSEQ multiplex PCR was the method, and the copy in TCRdb shows in-frame clones only, minus some. Found here are roughly 1.4 million clones, 98% of them singletons; the top ten hold about 0.35%. Sequencing was carried out using naive CD4+ T cells sorted from blood. The receptor set was obtained from a man between 25 and 39 years old in good health. Each CDR3 is given with its conserved first and last residue.

CDR3aa,j_gene,v_gene
CSVDLGVEQYF,TRBJ2-7,TRBV29-1
CASSPMRQGRTDTQYF,TRBJ2-3,TRBV18
CSARGTEAFF,TRBJ1-1,TRBV20-1
CASKTQGRYEQYF,TRBJ2-7,TRBV2
CASSEEATGIEETQYF,TRBJ2-5,TRBV5-6
CASSMKGQGATDTQYF,TRBJ2-3,TRBV19
CASSLAGARSTEAFF,TRBJ1-1,TRBV5-4
CASSRTGGSDGYTF,TRBJ1-2,TRBV18
CASSLQGRETQYF,TRBJ2-5,TRBV7-9
CASRQRDRGGKLFF,TRBJ1-4,TRBV6-6
CASSPQRGEDEKLFF,TRBJ1-4,TRBV18
CASSSNRVGLNEQFF,TRBJ2-1,TRBV5-4
CASSVEGPSYNEQFF,TRBJ2-1,TRBV5-1
CASRNGGGGGELFF,TRBJ2-2,TRBV28
CSVAGQASSYEQYF,TRBJ2-7,TRBV29-1
CASSDGQGAITQYF,TRBJ2-3,TRBV10-1
CAIVSSYNEQFF,TRBJ2-1,TRBV10-3
CASSRDRNLLPEQYF,TRBJ2-7,TRBV5-4
CASSLQRDRYYNEQFF,TRBJ2-1,TRBV5-1
CASSPQGLAGYNEQFF,TRBJ2-1,TRBV7-9
CASSSSLGQGAPTYEQYF,TRBJ2-7,TRBV27
CASSRGLASSYNEQFF,TRBJ2-1,TRBV7-2
CASSLVMGVEKLFF,TRBJ1-4,TRBV7-9
CASSARDSPSGELFF,TRBJ2-2,TRBV9
CASSSLVAGGTADTQYF,TRBJ2-3,TRBV7-6
CASTSHPNYGYTF,TRBJ1-2,TRBV28
CASSTGPGYGYTF,TRBJ1-2,TRBV28